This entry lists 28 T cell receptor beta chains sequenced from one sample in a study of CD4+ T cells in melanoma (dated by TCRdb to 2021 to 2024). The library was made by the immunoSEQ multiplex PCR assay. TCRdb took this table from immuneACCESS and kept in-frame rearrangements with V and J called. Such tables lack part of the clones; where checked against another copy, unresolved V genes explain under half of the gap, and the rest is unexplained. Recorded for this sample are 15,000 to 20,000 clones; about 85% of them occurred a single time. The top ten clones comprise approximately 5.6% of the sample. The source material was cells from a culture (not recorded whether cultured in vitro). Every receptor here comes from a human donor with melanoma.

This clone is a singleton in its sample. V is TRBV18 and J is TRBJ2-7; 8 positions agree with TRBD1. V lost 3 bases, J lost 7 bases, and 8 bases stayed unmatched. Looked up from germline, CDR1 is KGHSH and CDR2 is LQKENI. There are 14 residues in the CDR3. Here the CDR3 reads CASSPGQGTGEQYF. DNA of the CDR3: TGTGCCAGCTCACCCGGACAGGGTACGGGGGAGCAGTACTTC. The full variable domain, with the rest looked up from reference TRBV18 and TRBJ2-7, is NAGVMQNPRHLVRRRGQEARLRCSPMKGHSHVYWYRQLPEEGLKFMVYLQKENIIDESGMPKERFSAEFPKEGPSILRIQQVVRGDSAAYFCASSPGQGTGEQYFGPGTRLTVT.

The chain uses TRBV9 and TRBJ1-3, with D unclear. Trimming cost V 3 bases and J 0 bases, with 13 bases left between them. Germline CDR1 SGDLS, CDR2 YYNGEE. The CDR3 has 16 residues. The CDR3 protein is CASSAPGSHSGNTIYF. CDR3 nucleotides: TGTGCCAGCAGCGCCCCTGGTTCTCACTCTGGAAACACCATATATTTT.

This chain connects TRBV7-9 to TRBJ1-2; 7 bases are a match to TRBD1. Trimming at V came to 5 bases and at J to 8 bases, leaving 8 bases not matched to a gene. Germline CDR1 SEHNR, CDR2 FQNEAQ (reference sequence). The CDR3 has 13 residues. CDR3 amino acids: CASSLGGGGGYTF. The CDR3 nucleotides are TGTGCCAGCAGCCTAGGAGGGGGCGGAGGCTACACCTTC. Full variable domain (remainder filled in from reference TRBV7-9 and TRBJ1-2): DTGVSQNPRHKITKRGQNVTFRCDPISEHNRLYWYRQTLGQGPEFLTYFQNEAQLEKSRLLSDRFSAERPKGSFSTLEIQRTEQGDSAMYLCASSLGGGGGYTFGSGTRLTVV.

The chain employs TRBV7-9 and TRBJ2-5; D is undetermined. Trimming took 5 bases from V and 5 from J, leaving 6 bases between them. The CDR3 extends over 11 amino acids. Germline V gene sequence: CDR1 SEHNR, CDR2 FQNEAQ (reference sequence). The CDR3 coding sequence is TGTGCCAGCAGCGCGAAGGAGACCCAGTACTTC. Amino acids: CASSAKETQYF.

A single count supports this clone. The CDR3 bases are TGTGCCAGCAGTGCAACGGACAAACTGCCCCAGCATTTT. Translation gives CASSATDKLPQHF. The genes are TRBV6-1 and TRBJ1-5; a weak D match, TRBD1 (5 bases). Trimming pared 4 bases from V and 9 bases from J, leaving 13 bases between. The CDR3 has 13 residues. CDR1 MNHNS and CDR2 SASEGT come from the germline V gene.

The CDR3 DNA reads TGTGCCAGCACCATAGGACCTTATAGCAATCAGCCCCAGCATTTT. Translated: CASTIGPYSNQPQHF. V and J are TRBV6-6 and TRBJ1-5; D remains ambiguous. V lost 7 bases to trimming and J lost 0 bases, with 13 bases between them. CDR3 size: 15 residues. Germline V gives CDR1 MNHNY, CDR2 SVGAGI (reference sequence).

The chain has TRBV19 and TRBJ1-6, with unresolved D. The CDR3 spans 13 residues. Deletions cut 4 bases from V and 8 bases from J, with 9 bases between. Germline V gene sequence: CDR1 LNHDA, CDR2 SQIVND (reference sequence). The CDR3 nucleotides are TGTGCCAGTAGTAGGTCGTTCTATTCACCCCTCCACTTT. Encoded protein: CASSRSFYSPLHF.

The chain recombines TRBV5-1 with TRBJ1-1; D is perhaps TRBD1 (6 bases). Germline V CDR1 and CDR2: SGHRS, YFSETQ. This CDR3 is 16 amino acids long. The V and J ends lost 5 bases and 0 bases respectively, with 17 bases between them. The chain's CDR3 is CASRVGRGPLNTEAFF. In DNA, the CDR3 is TGCGCCAGCAGGGTGGGCAGGGGTCCTTTGAACACTGAAGCTTTCTTT.

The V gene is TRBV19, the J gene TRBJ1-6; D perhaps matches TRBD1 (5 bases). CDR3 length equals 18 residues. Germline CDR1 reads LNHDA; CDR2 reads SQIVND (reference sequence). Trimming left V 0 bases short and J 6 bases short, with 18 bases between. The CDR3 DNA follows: TGTGCCAGTAGTATAGATCTTGGGACCGGGCGGAGTAATTCACCCCTCCACTTT. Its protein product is CASSIDLGTGRSNSPLHF.

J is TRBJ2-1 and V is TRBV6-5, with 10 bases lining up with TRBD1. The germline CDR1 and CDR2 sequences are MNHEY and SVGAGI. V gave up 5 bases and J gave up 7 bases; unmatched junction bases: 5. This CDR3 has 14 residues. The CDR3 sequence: CASSRGQGLNEQFF. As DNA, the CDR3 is TGTGCCAGCAGTCGGGGACAGGGGTTGAATGAGCAGTTCTTC.

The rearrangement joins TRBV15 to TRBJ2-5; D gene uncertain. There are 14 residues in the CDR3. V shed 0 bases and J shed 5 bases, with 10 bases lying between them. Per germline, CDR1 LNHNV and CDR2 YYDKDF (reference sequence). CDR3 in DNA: TGTGCCACCAGCAGAGATCGGAGAATGGAGACCCAGTACTTC. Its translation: CATSRDRRMETQYF.

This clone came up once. For the CDR3, the DNA is TGTGCCAGCAGCCTCGGGACAGGGGGGCGTGGGGCTAATGAAAAACTGTTTTTT. The encoded protein is CASSLGTGGRGANEKLFF. The chain recombines TRBV5-5 with TRBJ1-4; the match to TRBD1 covers 11 bases. The CDR3 consists of 18 residues. Germline-derived CDR1 and CDR2 are SGHKS and YYEKEE (reference sequence). The J segment lost 3 bases and the V segment lost 4 bases, leaving 11 bases of the junction unmatched.

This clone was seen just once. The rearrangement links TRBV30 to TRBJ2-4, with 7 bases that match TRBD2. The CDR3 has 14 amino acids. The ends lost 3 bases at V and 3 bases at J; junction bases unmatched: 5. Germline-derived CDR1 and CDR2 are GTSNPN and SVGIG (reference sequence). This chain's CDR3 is CAWRGGTLKNIQYF. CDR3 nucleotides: TGTGCCTGGAGGGGGGGGACCCTCAAAAACATTCAGTACTTC.

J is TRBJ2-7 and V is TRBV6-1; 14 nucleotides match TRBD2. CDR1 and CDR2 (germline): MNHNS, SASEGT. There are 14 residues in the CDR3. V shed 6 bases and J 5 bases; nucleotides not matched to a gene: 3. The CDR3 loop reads CASRTSGGANEQYF. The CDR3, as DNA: TGTGCCAGCAGGACTAGCGGGGGGGCTAACGAGCAGTACTTC.

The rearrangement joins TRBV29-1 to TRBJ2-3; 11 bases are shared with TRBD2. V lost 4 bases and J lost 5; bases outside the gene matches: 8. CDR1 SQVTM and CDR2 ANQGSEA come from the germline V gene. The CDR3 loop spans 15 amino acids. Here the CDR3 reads CSVGPSGGLGDTQYF. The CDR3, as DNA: TGCAGCGTTGGCCCTAGCGGGGGGTTGGGAGATACGCAGTATTTT.

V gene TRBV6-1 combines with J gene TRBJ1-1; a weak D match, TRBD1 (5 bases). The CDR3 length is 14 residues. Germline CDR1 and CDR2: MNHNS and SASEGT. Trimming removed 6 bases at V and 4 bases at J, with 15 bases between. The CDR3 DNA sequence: TGTGCCAGCAGGCGCAACGGGGGAGGCACTGAAGCTTTCTTT. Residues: CASRRNGGGTEAFF.

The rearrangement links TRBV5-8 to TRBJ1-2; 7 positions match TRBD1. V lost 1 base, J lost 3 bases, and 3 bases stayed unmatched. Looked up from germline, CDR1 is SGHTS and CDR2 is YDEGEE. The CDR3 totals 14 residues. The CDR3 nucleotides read TGTGCCAGCAGCTTGACAGGGGTAGACTATGGCTACACCTTC. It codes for CASSLTGVDYGYTF.

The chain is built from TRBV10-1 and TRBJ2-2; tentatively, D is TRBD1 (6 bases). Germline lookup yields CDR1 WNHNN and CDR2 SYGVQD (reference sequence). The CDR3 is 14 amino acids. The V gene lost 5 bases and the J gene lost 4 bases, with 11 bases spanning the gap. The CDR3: CASSRDRRTGELFF. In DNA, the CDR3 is TGCGCCAGCAGTCGCGACAGGCGCACCGGGGAGCTGTTTTTT.

CDR3: CASSPGQFF. CDR3 bases: TGTGCCAGCAGCCCGGGGCAGTTCTTC. The chain is built from TRBV7-7 and TRBJ2-1, with D uncertain. The germline V gene has CDR1 SSHAT and CDR2 FNYEAQ (reference sequence). The CDR3 has 9 amino acids. Deletions cut 5 bases from V and 12 bases from J, with 5 bases between. Full variable domain (missing parts from reference TRBV7-7 and TRBJ2-1): GAGVSQSPRYKVTKRGQDVTLRCDPISSHATLYWYQQALGQGPEFLTYFNYEAQPDKSGLPSDRFSAERPEGSISTLTIQRTEQRDSAMYRCASSPGQFFGPGTRLTVL.

CDR3 nucleotides: TGTGCCAGCAGCTTAATCGAGGGGTCTGAAGCTTTCTTT. Its translation: CASSLIEGSEAFF. The rearrangement links TRBV7-3 to TRBJ1-1; perhaps TRBD1 as D (5 bases). The germline CDR1 and CDR2 sequences are SGHTA and FQGTGA. CDR3 length: 13 residues. V lost 1 base and J lost 6, with 9 bases in between.

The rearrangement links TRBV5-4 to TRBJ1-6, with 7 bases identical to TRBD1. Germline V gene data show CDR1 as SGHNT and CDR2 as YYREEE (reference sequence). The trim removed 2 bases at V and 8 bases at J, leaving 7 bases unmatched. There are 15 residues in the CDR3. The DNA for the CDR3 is TGTGCCAGCAGCTTACAGGGGATTAGGGATTCACCCCTCCACTTT. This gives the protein CASSLQGIRDSPLHF.

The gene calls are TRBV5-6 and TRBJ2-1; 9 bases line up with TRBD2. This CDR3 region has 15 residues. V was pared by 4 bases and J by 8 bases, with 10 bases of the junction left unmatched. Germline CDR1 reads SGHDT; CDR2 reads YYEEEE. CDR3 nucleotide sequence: TGTGCCAGCAGCCACGCCGGACTAGCGACCGATGAGCAGTTCTTC. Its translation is CASSHAGLATDEQFF.

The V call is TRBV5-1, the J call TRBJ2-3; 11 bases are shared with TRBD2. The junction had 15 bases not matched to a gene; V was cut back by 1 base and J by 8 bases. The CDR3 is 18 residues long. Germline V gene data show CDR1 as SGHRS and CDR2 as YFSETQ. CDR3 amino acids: CASSLSPGGLADPSTQYF. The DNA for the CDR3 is TGCGCCAGCAGCTTGTCCCCCGGGGGACTAGCGGATCCTTCTACGCAGTATTTT.

CDR3 bases: TGCGCCAGCAGCTTGAACCGGGTCCGCCACAATGAGCAGTTCTTC. Protein product: CASSLNRVRHNEQFF. The rearrangement links TRBV5-1 to TRBJ2-1, with D unresolved. The CDR3 is made up of 15 amino acids. Trimming left V 1 base short and J 5 bases short, with 13 bases between. CDR1 is SGHRS and CDR2 is YFSETQ in the germline V gene.

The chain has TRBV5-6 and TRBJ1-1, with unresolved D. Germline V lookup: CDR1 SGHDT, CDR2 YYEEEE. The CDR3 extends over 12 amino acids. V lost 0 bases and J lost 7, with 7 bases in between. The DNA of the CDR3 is TGTGCCAGCAGCTTGGGAGGGTTTGAAGCTTTCTTT. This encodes CASSLGGFEAFF.

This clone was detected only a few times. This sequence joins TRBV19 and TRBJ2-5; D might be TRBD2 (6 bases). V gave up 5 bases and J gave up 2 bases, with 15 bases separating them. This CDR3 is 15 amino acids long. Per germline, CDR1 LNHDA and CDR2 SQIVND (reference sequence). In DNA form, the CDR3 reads TGTGCCAGTAGTGGGGTATCTGCGGGGCAAGAGACCCAGTACTTC. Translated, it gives CASSGVSAGQETQYF.

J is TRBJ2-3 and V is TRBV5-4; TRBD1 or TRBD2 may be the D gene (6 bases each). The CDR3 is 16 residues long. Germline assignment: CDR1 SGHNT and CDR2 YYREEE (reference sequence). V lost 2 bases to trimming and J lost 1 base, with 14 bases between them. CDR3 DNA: TGTGCCAGCAGCTTCGGAGAGGGGGGAGGCACAGATACGCAGTATTTT. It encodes CASSFGEGGGTDTQYF.

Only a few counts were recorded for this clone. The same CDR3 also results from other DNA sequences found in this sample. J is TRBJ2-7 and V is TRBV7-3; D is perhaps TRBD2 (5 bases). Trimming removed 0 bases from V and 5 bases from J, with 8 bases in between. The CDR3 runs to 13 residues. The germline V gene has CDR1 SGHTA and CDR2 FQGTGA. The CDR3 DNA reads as TGTGCCAGCAGCTTAACCCCCGGGGACGAGCAGTACTTC. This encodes CASSLTPGDEQYF.